The clone carrying this TCR beta chain has a handful of counts. The CDR3 sequence is 15 residues long. The germline CDR1 and CDR2 sequences are SGHNT and YYREEE (reference sequence). Trimming cost V 4 bases and J 2 bases; bases outside gene matches: 6. The source of the sample is a study of blood T cell repertoires in COVID-19. About the study: COVID-19 samples, acute and convalescent, were from the United States, Italy and Spain. The analysed material was cDNA or gDNA that came from T cells, B-cell-depleted T cells, or PBMCs.

Original data processing: Reference gene primers were amplified, and this amplification served to estimate nucleated cell counts. Sequencing was performed with immunoSEQ multiplex PCR; in TCRdb, only in-frame clones are kept and a portion is missing. V, J and clone size are those of that table, while D and trimming were read from the DNA. This table holds about 130,000 clones, approximately 80% found once. The sequenced sample was peripheral blood. This receptor was obtained from a man between 60 and 75 years old with acute or convalescent COVID-19. The J gene is TRBJ2-7, the V gene TRBV5-4, with TRBD2 matching over 10 bases. Here the CDR3 DNA reads TGTGCCAGCAGCGGAAGGACTAGCGGTCCCTACGAGCAGTACTTC. The encoded protein is CASSGRTSGPYEQYF.